This entry lists 5 T cell receptor beta chains sequenced from one sample in a study of blood T cell repertoires in COVID-19. Produced via immunoSEQ multiplex PCR; TCRdb's table is partial and in-frame only. The data hold tens of thousands of clones, with approximately 83% observed a single time. Sequencing used peripheral blood. These receptors were taken from a man between 60 and 75 years old with acute or convalescent COVID-19.

This chain uses TRBV6-4 with TRBJ1-1; TRBD1 matches 8 bases. CDR3 length: 13 amino acids. V trimming: 9 bases; J trimming: 1 base; junction bases outside the gene matches: 4. From germline, CDR1 is MRHNA and CDR2 SNTAGT. CDR3 DNA: TGTGCCAGGAGGACAGGGACGAACACTGAAGCTTTCTTT. Translating gives CARRTGTNTEAFF.

The chain is built from TRBV19 and TRBJ2-1; TRBD1 matches at 11 bases. The J segment lost 9 bases and the V segment lost 7 bases, leaving 5 bases of the junction unmatched. Germline lookup yields CDR1 LNHDA and CDR2 SQIVND (reference sequence). This CDR3 contains 13 residues. This chain's CDR3 is CASTDRGRSEQFF. The CDR3 DNA follows: TGTGCCAGTACGGACAGGGGGCGAAGTGAGCAGTTCTTC.

The V and J genes are TRBV3-1 (or the pseudogene TRBV3-2) and TRBJ2-2; 7 positions match TRBD1. The trim removed 1 base at V and 4 bases at J, leaving 3 bases unmatched. CDR1 is LGHDT and CDR2 is YNNKEL in the germline V gene (reference sequence). This CDR3 is built from 15 residues. The CDR3 bases are TGTGCCAGCAGCCAAGGGACAGGTTTCACCGGGGAGCTGTTTTTT. Translated: CASSQGTGFTGELFF.

This clone was counted between two and nine times. This chain links TRBV30 with TRBJ2-2; 7 positions agree with TRBD1. The V and J ends lost 2 bases and 4 bases, in that order; junction bases with no gene match: 7. Germline CDR1 and CDR2: GTSNPN and SVGIG (reference sequence). This CDR3 comprises 15 residues. The CDR3, as DNA: TGTGCCTGGAGTAGAAAGGGGGCGGGCACCGGGGAGCTGTTTTTT. It specifies CAWSRKGAGTGELFF.

J is TRBJ1-1 and V is TRBV10-2; 9 nucleotides line up with TRBD1. This CDR3 is built from 16 residues. Germline V CDR1 and CDR2: WSHSY, SAAADI. J was trimmed by 1 base and V by 2 bases; bases with no gene match: 5. CDR3 loop: CASSERDRGSNTEAFF. CDR3 bases: TGCGCCAGCAGTGAGCGAGACAGGGGGTCGAACACTGAAGCTTTCTTT.